This TCR beta chain was recovered during a study of shared clonotypes between healthy human individuals. As for this clone: Its specificity is unknown.

CD45RO negativity and positive selection for CCR7 defined naive CD8 cells, a population that excluded terminally differentiated effector memory CD45RA+ cells. Study-wide results and caveats: Represented diversity, genetic and exposure-history alike, was limited by few donors. In general, naive subsets displayed greater estimated richness than memory subsets did.

Germline V gives CDR1 SGHDN, CDR2 FVKESK. Deletions cut 3 bases from V and 2 bases from J, with 8 bases between. The CDR3 is 14 amino acids. The authors loaded around 220 ng DNA, 25,000 to 30,000 T cell genomes, into sorted-subset replicate PCRs. Only in-frame clones appear in the TCRdb table, and some are missing; sequencing was by immunoSEQ multiplex PCR. The sample includes a few million clones, 80% to 95% seen only once; the top ten take more than 1.5%. This sequence was found in a man aged 18 to 30 in good health. Some clones in this sample may be carry-over from other donors' samples. This chain connects TRBV14 to TRBJ1-5; D not resolved. Input material: naive CD8+ T cells from PBMCs. Written as DNA, the CDR3 is TGTGCCAGCAGCCACCTCGGGCGCAATCAGCCCCAGCATTTT. Protein: CASSHLGRNQPQHF.